This note documents a single T cell receptor (beta chain) sequence. Its specificity is unknown. The same CDR3 arises from other DNA sequences in this sample as well. V gave up 0 bases and J gave up 3 bases; unmatched junction bases: 3. This CDR3 is 15 amino acids long. Germline V gene data show CDR1 as SGHRS and CDR2 as YFSETQ. Original handling: ImmunoSEQ sequences covered only the junction and lacked quality scores; filtering therefore differed. Here immunoSEQ multiplex PCR was the method, and the copy in TCRdb shows in-frame clones only, minus some. That table is the source of V, J and clone size, and D and trimming were worked out from the DNA. The repertoire has 1 million to 1.2 million clones, approximately 75% of them found once; the top ten carry approximately 0.9%. This record belongs to a study of shared clonotypes between healthy human individuals. Study-level results: A reduction in generation probabilities was seen for non-shared clonotypes relative to those shared by all four donors.

There were only Caucasian adults among the donors, and all lived in Nashville, Tennessee. The source is a man aged 18 to 30 in good health. Some clones in this sample may be carry-over from other donors' samples. The chain joins TRBV5-1 to TRBJ2-1; 7 bases line up with TRBD2. Specimen: memory CD4+ T cells from PBMCs. Subset: CD45RA-negative fraction. Here the CDR3 reads CASSLALAVYNEQFF. As DNA, the CDR3 is TGCGCCAGCAGCTTGGCGCTAGCGGTCTACAATGAGCAGTTCTTC.